The following is a TCR beta chain sequence with its context. What it binds is unknown. V lost 3 bases and J lost 4; bases outside the gene matches: 4. The CDR3 loop spans 15 amino acids. Germline loops: CDR1 SGHVS, CDR2 FQNEAQ. Repertoires were generated with immunoSEQ multiplex PCR, while TCRdb's copy carries only in-frame clones and drops some. The sample consists of about 93,000 clones, around 93% of them appearing once. This sample is part of a study of graft-versus-host responses after intestinal transplantation. The specimen comprised unstimulated CD8+ T cells sorted from spleen or lymph node cells, sampled before intestinal transplant. V and J are TRBV7-8 and TRBJ2-3, with 10 bases aligning to TRBD2. The source is a human donor who received an intestinal transplant. The DNA of the CDR3 is TGTGCCAGCAGCTTCAGCGGGGGGGCTGCAGATACGCAGTATTTT. Its translation is CASSFSGGAADTQYF.